A selection of T cell receptor beta chains follows, all from one sample in a study of OX40 agonist ivuxolimab in advanced cancers. Repertoires were generated with immunoSEQ multiplex PCR, while TCRdb's copy carries only in-frame clones and drops some. The sample has 65,000 to 70,000 clones; roughly nine tenths are singletons. This sample comprised CD4+ or CD8+ T cells sorted from blood, obtained in a trial of the OX40 agonist ivuxolimab. The receptor set was obtained from an adult with an advanced solid tumor such as melanoma, head and neck, liver or kidney cancer. The CDR3 runs from the conserved cysteine through the conserved F or W. Each record gives: V gene, clone size, D gene, J gene, CDR3 DNA, CDR3 protein. A D gene is named only where the DNA matches it firmly. Clone sizes are given selectively: once, few, many, or a class where the clone is expanded.

TRBV28,.,.,TRBJ1-2,TGTGCCAGCAACCCAGACCCGTACTATGGCTACACCTTC,CASNPDPYYGYTF
TRBV14,.,TRBD1,TRBJ1-2,TGTGCCAGCAGCCCGGGACAGGGGAGAACTAACTATGGCTACACCTTC,CASSPGQGRTNYGYTF
TRBV19,.,TRBD1,TRBJ2-5,TGTGCCAGTAGTATGGACAGGGGGCTCAGGGAGACCCAGTACTTC,CASSMDRGLRETQYF
TRBV12-5,.,.,TRBJ1-4,TGTGCTACTCATGCAACTAATGAAAAACTGTTTTTT,CATHATNEKLFF
TRBV18,.,TRBD1,TRBJ1-5,TGTGCCAGCTCAGGGACAGGGGCGGATCAGCCCCAGCATTTT,CASSGTGADQPQHF
TRBV18,.,.,TRBJ2-2,TGTGCCAGCTCACCACCCGGGGTACACACCGGGGAGCTGTTTTTT,CASSPPGVHTGELFF
TRBV5-1,.,.,TRBJ2-2,TGTGCCAGCAGCTTGTTGCCCTCCGGGGAGCTGTTTTTT,CASSLLPSGELFF
TRBV28,.,.,TRBJ2-3,TGTGCCAGCAGTTTATTCGCCGGGGCGCAGTATTTT,CASSLFAGAQYF
TRBV19,once,TRBD2,TRBJ2-1,TGTGCCAGTACCATCGGGCGGGGAGGGGATGAGCAGTTCTTC,CASTIGRGGDEQFF
TRBV7-2,.,.,TRBJ2-1,TGTGCCAGCAGCTTAGTGGTCGCGAATGAGCAGTTCTTC,CASSLVVANEQFF
TRBV19,once,.,TRBJ1-2,TGTGCCAGTACCCCTGGGACACTAGACTATGGCTACACCTTC,CASTPGTLDYGYTF
TRBV5-1,.,.,TRBJ2-7,TGCGCCAGCAGCTCCGGAAGCTCCTACGAGCAGTACTTC,CASSSGSSYEQYF
TRBV18,once,TRBD2,TRBJ2-7,TGTGCCAGCTCACTAAGTGTAGCGGGAGGTACCTACGAGCAGTACTTC,CASSLSVAGGTYEQYF
TRBV7-3,.,.,TRBJ2-1,TGTGCCAGCAGCCAGACAGCTGTCGGGGGCAATGAGCAGTTCTTC,CASSQTAVGGNEQFF
TRBV7-2,.,TRBD1,TRBJ1-2,TGTGCCAGCAGCGCAGGGGGCCGGGGTGGCTACACCTTC,CASSAGGRGGYTF
TRBV6-4,few,.,TRBJ1-5,TGTGCCAGCAGTGACGGCACCGGCCCCCAGCATTTT,CASSDGTGPQHF
TRBV4-1,.,TRBD1,TRBJ1-3,TGCGCCAGCAGCCAAGAGGCGAGGGGGCCTGGAAACACCATATATTTT,CASSQEARGPGNTIYF